The clone carrying this T cell receptor (beta chain) was detected a few times. Its target is not known. Trimming at V came to 3 bases and at J to 3 bases, leaving 4 bases not matched to a gene. CDR3 length equals 14 residues. CDR1 SGHRS and CDR2 YFSETQ come from the germline V gene. Template switching by 5'RACE produced TCR cDNA, adding a universal primer site and UMIs. One entry per CDR3 protein results from TCRdb running MiXCR on the 5' RACE reads. The table has approximately 610,000 distinct CDR3 sequences, 17% seen once. This specimen comes from a study of T cells after yellow fever vaccination. Findings and caveats of the study: A small proportion of clonotypes was detected in both the CD4 and CD8 compartments. Post-booster repertoires contained most primary-vaccination clones again (roughly 96% CD4, approximately 88% CD8). Weaker overall was a secondary response that nonetheless peaked faster, on day 5 versus 15.

V is TRBV5-1 and J is TRBJ1-1; 8 bases line up with TRBD1. This receptor was obtained from a man aged 18 to 35 who received the YFV17D yellow fever vaccine. Sequencing was performed on PBMCs, taken around 5 days after the first yellow fever vaccination. CDR3 sequence: CASSYQGAHTEAFF. The CDR3 bases are TGCGCCAGCAGCTACCAGGGGGCACACACTGAAGCTTTCTTT.